Here is one T cell receptor beta chain with its context. The antigen remains unidentified. The record originates from a study of T cell responses to AZD1222 COVID-19 vaccine. Sequenced by immunoSEQ multiplex PCR; TCRdb stores in-frame clones only, minus some. In the table there are 90,000 to 120,000 clones, approximately 89% of which are singletons. Study-level results: Vaccine-associated CD4 TCRs ranged over spike, dominating at 160-218 and 743-854.

Germline CDR1 reads SGDLS; CDR2 reads YYNGEE. V was clipped by 4 bases and J by 8 bases; unmatched bases: 8. This CDR3 contains 16 residues. V is TRBV9 and J is TRBJ1-6; 11 bases map to TRBD1. The receptor was derived from an adult in good health. The material was peripheral blood, obtained on day 0 of MenACWY control vaccination. CDR3 nucleotides: TGTGCCAGCAGCTCCGGACAGGGGGCCACTGATTCACCCCTCCACTTT. It is translated as CASSSGQGATDSPLHF. The full variable domain, its missing parts supplied by reference TRBV9 and TRBJ1-6, is DSGVTQTPKHLITATGQRVTLRCSPRSGDLSVYWYQQSLDQGLQFLIQYYNGEERAKGNILERFSAQQFPDLHSELNLSSLELGDSALYFCASSSGQGATDSPLHFGNGTRLTVT.